The rows below give T cell receptor beta chains drawn from one sample of a study of T cells expressing NK-cell markers. TCRdb reprocessed the 5' RACE reads, with one entry per CDR3 protein and no DNA. This table holds 450,000 to 600,000 distinct CDR3 sequences. Sequencing was done on a sample of blood T cells: a sorted CD56 or NKG2C T cell subset, CD4+ or CD8+ T cells, or bulk PBMC T cells (not recorded which). The receptor set was obtained from a man aged 18 to 30 in good health. Both conserved end residues are part of each CDR3.

v_gene: TRBV9; j_gene: TRBJ2-2; CDR3aa: CASRPGLESGELFF
v_gene: TRBV27; j_gene: TRBJ2-1; CDR3aa: CASSLGGTGSYNEQFF
v_gene: TRBV12-3/TRBV12-4; j_gene: TRBJ2-7; CDR3aa: CASSLASAGALWEQYF
v_gene: TRBV6-5; j_gene: TRBJ2-6; CDR3aa: CATHRRTTHSGANVLTF
v_gene: TRBV5-1; j_gene: TRBJ2-5; CDR3aa: CASSFSRARETQYF
v_gene: TRBV10-3; j_gene: TRBJ2-1; CDR3aa: CAISELDNVWQFF
v_gene: TRBV28; j_gene: TRBJ2-1; CDR3aa: CASSLGTSVEQFF
v_gene: TRBV12-3/TRBV12-4; j_gene: TRBJ1-2; CDR3aa: CASSFLGEGGYTF
v_gene: TRBV7-2; j_gene: TRBJ1-3; CDR3aa: CASSLAPVGNTIYF
v_gene: TRBV5-5; j_gene: TRBJ2-3; CDR3aa: CASSSGTWITDTQYF
v_gene: TRBV10-3; j_gene: TRBJ2-7; CDR3aa: CAISVPPSGNGRYEQYF
v_gene: TRBV19; j_gene: TRBJ2-7; CDR3aa: CASSIGAGDYEQYF
v_gene: TRBV6-4; j_gene: TRBJ2-1; CDR3aa: CASSDTGNEQFF
v_gene: TRBV6-4; j_gene: TRBJ2-3; CDR3aa: CASSDGGGGTDTQYF
v_gene: TRBV5-1; j_gene: TRBJ2-6; CDR3aa: CASSLTLGTTGSGANVLTF
v_gene: TRBV20-1; j_gene: TRBJ2-7; CDR3aa: CSASFGQSSYEQYF
v_gene: TRBV9; j_gene: TRBJ2-1; CDR3aa: CASSAPESTYNEQFF
v_gene: TRBV20-1; j_gene: TRBJ1-2; CDR3aa: CSASDSDNYGYTF
v_gene: TRBV20-1; j_gene: TRBJ1-2; CDR3aa: CSASRPGTGATGYTF
v_gene: TRBV7-6; j_gene: TRBJ2-3; CDR3aa: CASSLPTRLADPDTQYF
v_gene: TRBV20-1; j_gene: TRBJ2-7; CDR3aa: CSAVPGLDEQYF
v_gene: TRBV5-5; j_gene: TRBJ2-3; CDR3aa: CASSLERVDTQYF
v_gene: TRBV24-1; j_gene: TRBJ2-7; CDR3aa: CATSDLKAGGEQYF
v_gene: TRBV20-1; j_gene: TRBJ1-6; CDR3aa: CSARDRITGQGNSPLHF
v_gene: TRBV11-3; j_gene: TRBJ2-2; CDR3aa: CASSLVGHPGELFF
v_gene: TRBV14; j_gene: TRBJ2-1; CDR3aa: CASSQLTGTSGWNEQFF
v_gene: TRBV27; j_gene: TRBJ2-1; CDR3aa: CASSLMFSSYNEQFF
v_gene: TRBV3-1; j_gene: TRBJ2-2; CDR3aa: CASSHRDRLNGELFF
v_gene: TRBV12-3/TRBV12-4; j_gene: TRBJ2-5; CDR3aa: CASSGGGEDQETQYF
v_gene: TRBV30; j_gene: TRBJ2-3; CDR3aa: CAWTKGPADTQYF
v_gene: TRBV29-1; j_gene: TRBJ2-3; CDR3aa: CSVDGLGGRADTQYF
v_gene: TRBV12-3/TRBV12-4; j_gene: TRBJ2-5; CDR3aa: CASSFTSGIQETQYF
v_gene: TRBV29-1; j_gene: TRBJ2-5; CDR3aa: CSVDYPGLQETQYF
v_gene: TRBV15; j_gene: TRBJ2-5; CDR3aa: CATSRGGTRGETQYF
v_gene: TRBV18; j_gene: TRBJ2-1; CDR3aa: CASSPKLKDEQFF